Following are 28 T cell receptor beta chains from one sample sequenced in a study of blood T cell repertoires in COVID-19. Profiled with immunoSEQ multiplex PCR; TCRdb holds only in-frame clones, not every one. This sample has around 250,000 clones, with about 89% found just once. The sequencing sample was made of PBMCs or T cells enriched from blood (not recorded which). The receptors shown here come from a human donor in a cohort exposed to, infected with or recovered from COVID-19 (not recorded which). The donor label of this sample is uncertain.

This clone was detected once. The chain uses TRBV27 and TRBJ2-1, with 12 bases lining up with TRBD2. The CDR3 has 17 amino acids. The ends lost 7 bases at V and 1 base at J; junction bases unmatched: 8. The germline V gene has CDR1 MNHEY and CDR2 SMNVEV (reference sequence). In DNA, the CDR3 is TGTGCCAGCACCCTTTCTGGGACTAGCGGGTCCTACAATGAGCAGTTCTTC. Translating gives CASTLSGTSGSYNEQFF.

The genes are TRBV3-1 (or the pseudogene TRBV3-2) and TRBJ2-3; 8 nucleotides align to TRBD2. Germline V gene sequence: CDR1 LGHDT, CDR2 YNNKEL (reference sequence). This CDR3 is 20 amino acids long. V gave up 0 bases and J gave up 0 bases; unmatched junction bases: 14. The CDR3 sequence is CASSQDKPLRGGMSTDTQYF. The CDR3 DNA reads as TGTGCCAGCAGCCAAGACAAGCCCCTTCGGGGGGGCATGAGCACAGATACGCAGTATTTT.

This clone was detected once. This chain uses TRBV27 with TRBJ1-3; D uncertain. There are 14 residues in the CDR3. Germline loops: CDR1 MNHEY, CDR2 SMNVEV (reference sequence). The V and J ends lost 4 bases and 8 bases respectively, with 15 bases between them. The CDR3 coding sequence is TGTGCCAGCAGTTCTGGACTCAATCGCCACACCATATATTTT. Residues: CASSSGLNRHTIYF.

This sequence joins TRBV29-1 and TRBJ2-3; TRBD1 aligns across 8 bases. This CDR3 spans 15 amino acids. Germline V gene lookup returns CDR1 SQVTM and CDR2 ANQGSEA. V lost 6 bases, J lost 0 bases, and 8 bases stayed unmatched. The CDR3 DNA reads TGCAGCGTGAACCTCAGGGGGCTGAGCACAGATACGCAGTATTTT. This sequence encodes CSVNLRGLSTDTQYF.

This clone was seen once. The V gene is TRBV19, the J gene TRBJ1-6; D is undetermined. The V end lost 3 bases, the J end lost 6 bases, and 9 bases lay between the germline ends. The CDR3 runs 14 residues. The germline CDR1 and CDR2 sequences are LNHDA and SQIVND (reference sequence). The CDR3: CASSIQSLNSPLHF. The DNA of the CDR3 is TGTGCCAGTAGTATCCAAAGCCTTAATTCACCCCTCCACTTT.

This clone has more than one count but fewer than ten. The V and J genes are TRBV6-5 and TRBJ2-5; a weak D match, TRBD2 (6 bases). V was pared by 6 bases and J by 5 bases, with 13 bases between. Germline CDR1 and CDR2: MNHEY and SVGAGI. The CDR3 runs 13 residues. CDR3 sequence reads: CASRYSGGETQYF. CDR3 DNA sequence: TGTGCCAGCAGATATAGCGGAGGGGAGACCCAGTACTTC.

CDR3 loop: CASSPPQGQGHGYTF. The DNA for the CDR3 is TGTGCCAGCAGCCCGCCGCAGGGACAGGGGCATGGCTACACCTTC. The chain has TRBV21-1 and TRBJ1-2; the table's D gene call, TRBD1, was not cross checked with the DNA. TRBV21-1 is a pseudogene locus. This CDR3 is 15 amino acids long.

The chain employs TRBV4-3 and TRBJ2-1, with TRBD2 matching over 8 bases. V lost 0 bases, J lost 8 bases, and 6 bases stayed unmatched. The CDR3 has 15 amino acids. Germline-derived CDR1 and CDR2 are LGHNA and YSLEER. CDR3 amino acids: CASSQDRAGGDEQFF. The CDR3 DNA sequence: TGCGCCAGCAGCCAAGATAGGGCGGGGGGCGATGAGCAGTTCTTC.

V is TRBV4-1 and J is TRBJ2-2; 9 bases map to TRBD2. V dropped 3 bases and J dropped 4; count of bases not matched to a gene: 6. The CDR3 covers 16 residues. Germline CDR1 and CDR2: MGHRA and YSYEKL. The CDR3 coding sequence is TGCGCCAGCAGCCAGGTGGGACTAGCCGGCACCGGGGAGCTGTTTTTT. Translated, it gives CASSQVGLAGTGELFF.

This sequence joins TRBV19 and TRBJ1-2; TRBD1 matches 9 bases. CDR1 LNHDA and CDR2 SQIVND come from the germline V gene (reference sequence). Trimming cost V 5 bases and J 6 bases; bases outside gene matches: 10. The CDR3 is 15 amino acids. The CDR3 loop reads CASSAQGAQVDGYTF. CDR3 in DNA: TGTGCCAGTAGTGCACAGGGGGCGCAGGTTGATGGCTACACCTTC.

This clone was detected only once. This chain joins TRBV19 and TRBJ2-2; TRBD1 is a possible D gene (6 bases). V gave up 4 bases and J gave up 8 bases, with 17 bases separating them. Germline V gene sequence: CDR1 LNHDA, CDR2 SQIVND (reference sequence). This CDR3 comprises 15 residues. The DNA of the CDR3 is TGTGCCAGTAGTACCTTGACAGGCCCGATGGGGGAGCTGTTTTTT. Translation gives CASSTLTGPMGELFF.

The V gene is TRBV19, the J gene TRBJ2-5; D may be TRBD2 (6 bases). V was trimmed by 7 bases and J by 2 bases, leaving 17 bases between them. This CDR3 is built from 15 residues. The germline V gene has CDR1 LNHDA and CDR2 SQIVND (reference sequence). DNA for the CDR3: TGTGCCAGTAAAGGGCGGGGAGCCCTACAAGAGACCCAGTACTTC. Encoded protein: CASKGRGALQETQYF. Complete variable domain (other parts from reference TRBV19 and TRBJ2-5): DGGITQSPKYLFRKEGQNVTLSCEQNLNHDAMYWYRQDPGQGLRLIYYSQIVNDFQKGDIAEGYSVSREKKESFPLTVTSAQKNPTAFYLCASKGRGALQETQYFGPGTRLLVL.

This clone was counted once. V usage is TRBV24-1 and J usage is TRBJ2-6; 8 bases align to TRBD1. Germline V lookup: CDR1 KGHDR, CDR2 SFDVKD. The CDR3 loop spans 17 amino acids. J was trimmed by 0 bases and V by 4 bases; bases with no gene match: 4. The CDR3 DNA reads TGTGCCACCAGTGACTCAGGGGGCGTCTCTGGGGCCAACGTCCTGACTTTC. Residues: CATSDSGGVSGANVLTF.

In its sample, this clone was seen once. The chain recombines TRBV14 with TRBJ1-4; 10 bases map to TRBD1. The CDR3 sequence is 15 residues long. V lost 4 bases, J lost 8 bases, and 7 bases stayed unmatched. CDR1 is SGHDN and CDR2 is FVKESK in the germline V gene. CDR3 DNA sequence: TGTGCCAGCAGCCGCCGGGACAGGGGAAGAGAAAAACTGTTTTTT. Translated: CASSRRDRGREKLFF.

This clone was picked up one time. The chain links TRBV7-9 to TRBJ1-2; D perhaps matches TRBD1 (5 bases). V was cut by 10 bases and J by 5 bases, with 23 bases left in between. CDR1 is SEHNR, CDR2 FQNEAQ, per germline (reference sequence). The CDR3 loop spans 15 amino acids. In DNA form, the CDR3 reads TGTGCCACCAACAGAGGAATTGTAAAGGGGTATGGCTACACCTTC. Encoded protein: CATNRGIVKGYGYTF.

The V call is TRBV19, the J call TRBJ1-1; unclear D gene. CDR3 length: 12 residues. The V end lost 9 bases, the J end lost 11 bases, and 19 bases lay between the germline ends. Germline V CDR1 and CDR2: LNHDA, SQIVND (reference sequence). CDR3 protein: CASLGVASPAFF. The CDR3 nucleotides read TGTGCCAGCCTAGGAGTCGCGAGCCCCGCTTTCTTT.

Worth noting for this clone: Other DNA sequences in this specimen translate into the identical CDR3. The chain links TRBV19 to TRBJ1-1, with D perhaps TRBD1 (6 bases). With 3 bases removed from V and 1 base from J, the gap between germline ends came to 15 bases. CDR3 length: 16 residues. Germline values: CDR1 LNHDA, CDR2 SQIVND (reference sequence). The CDR3 bases are TGTGCCAGTAGTATGAGGCAGGGGCTGGGGAACACTGAAGCTTTCTTT. Translation: CASSMRQGLGNTEAFF.

The chain joins TRBV9 to TRBJ1-5, with TRBD1 as a possible D gene (5 bases). Germline values: CDR1 SGDLS, CDR2 YYNGEE. Trimming removed 4 bases from V and 1 base from J, with 12 bases in between. The CDR3 covers 15 residues. CDR3: CASSRGGTSNQPQHF. CDR3 sequence (DNA): TGTGCCAGCAGCCGCGGGGGTACAAGCAATCAGCCCCAGCATTTT.

The chain carries TRBV5-8 and TRBJ1-5; D might be TRBD1 (5 bases). Germline CDR1 reads SGHTS; CDR2 reads YDEGEE. The CDR3 covers 15 residues. Trimming left V 4 bases short and J 4 bases short, with 15 bases between. CDR3: CASSGGTILNQPQHF. CDR3 bases: TGTGCCAGCAGCGGCGGGACTATTTTAAATCAGCCCCAGCATTTT. Using reference TRBV5-8 and TRBJ1-5 for the parts outside the CDR3, the full variable domain is EAGVTQSPTHLIKTRGQQATLRCSPISGHTSVYWYQQALGLGLQFLLWYDEGEERNRGNFPPRFSGRQFPNYSSELNVNALELEDSALYLCASSGGTILNQPQHFGDGTRLSIL.

This chain connects TRBV5-8 to TRBJ2-3, with a weak D call TRBD2 (5 bases). V lost 0 bases and J 13 bases, leaving 15 bases between the germline ends. The length of the CDR3 is 13 residues. The germline CDR1 and CDR2 sequences are SGHTS and YDEGEE. CDR3 loop: CASSLGERYREYF. As DNA, the CDR3 is TGTGCCAGCAGCTTGGGTGAGCGGTATAGGGAGTATTTT. Full variable domain (remainder filled in from reference TRBV5-8 and TRBJ2-3): EAGVTQSPTHLIKTRGQQATLRCSPISGHTSVYWYQQALGLGLQFLLWYDEGEERNRGNFPPRFSGRQFPNYSSELNVNALELEDSALYLCASSLGERYREYFGPGTRLTVL.

This clone has only a few counts. CDR3 nucleotides: TGTGCCAGCAGCCCCGGGACAATCCATAGTCAGCCCCAGCATTTT. Translation: CASSPGTIHSQPQHF. The V gene is TRBV5-8, the J gene TRBJ1-5; tentative D call: TRBD1 (6 bases). V dropped 4 bases and J dropped 6 bases, with 17 bases sitting between them. Per germline, CDR1 SGHTS and CDR2 YDEGEE. This CDR3 is built from 15 residues.

V is TRBV7-2 and J is TRBJ2-7; TRBD2 is a possible D gene (7 bases). The V gene lost 5 bases and the J gene lost 4 bases, with 12 bases spanning the gap. Germline CDR1 is SGHTA and CDR2 is FQGNSA. The CDR3 runs 13 residues. The CDR3 sequence: CASSLGGEYEQYF. The CDR3 bases are TGTGCCAGCAGCCTAGGGGGGGAGTACGAGCAGTACTTC.

V is TRBV4-2 and J is TRBJ1-2; 7 bases map to TRBD1. The CDR3 runs to 18 residues. Germline CDR1 LGHNA, CDR2 YNFKEQ. V trimming: 0 bases; J trimming: 3 bases; junction bases outside the gene matches: 13. The CDR3 loop reads CASSQDLRTGEVDYGYTF. The CDR3 DNA reads as TGTGCCAGCAGCCAAGATCTCCGTACAGGGGAGGTGGACTATGGCTACACCTTC.

The sample holds a few counts of this clone. The chain carries TRBV19 and TRBJ1-5; D remains unclear. V was cut by 1 base and J by 8 bases, with 15 bases left in between. The V gene's germline CDR1 is LNHDA and CDR2 SQIVND (reference sequence). The length of the CDR3 is 15 residues. The CDR3 spells CASSIVAGSVKPQHF. The CDR3 DNA reads TGTGCCAGTAGTATAGTAGCCGGGAGTGTAAAGCCCCAGCATTTT.

The chain has TRBV12-5 and TRBJ1-3; 9 bases align to TRBD1. Trimming cost V 0 bases and J 6 bases; bases outside gene matches: 0. This CDR3 is built from 14 residues. Germline CDR1 reads LGHNT; CDR2 reads FRNRAP. The CDR3 loop is CASGLVQGANTIYF. CDR3 coding DNA: TGTGCTAGTGGTTTGGTACAGGGGGCAAACACCATATATTTT.

This clone was detected only a few times. The chain uses TRBV6-5 and TRBJ2-7; D possibly corresponds to TRBD1 (7 bases). V dropped 8 bases and J dropped 4 bases, with 21 bases sitting between them. The germline CDR1 and CDR2 sequences are MNHEY and SVGAGI. The length of the CDR3 is 15 residues. The CDR3 sequence: CASPASGRGRYEQYF. The CDR3 bases are TGTGCCAGCCCCGCTAGTGGCAGGGGGAGGTACGAGCAGTACTTC.

CDR3 residues: CASSELTPGRRNSPLHF. As DNA, the CDR3 is TGTGCCAGCAGTGAACTGACCCCCGGACGGAGGAATTCACCCCTCCACTTT. The J gene is TRBJ1-6, the V gene TRBV25-1; D gene uncertain. Trimming shortened V by 2 bases and J by 7 bases, and 18 bases separated the two germline ends. The germline V gene has CDR1 MGHDK and CDR2 SYGVNS. The CDR3 covers 17 residues.

The rearrangement links TRBV9 to TRBJ1-2, with D perhaps matching TRBD1 (5 bases). This CDR3 has 14 amino acids. Trimming stripped 0 bases from V and 8 bases from J, with 14 bases between. CDR1 and CDR2 (germline): SGDLS, YYNGEE. The CDR3, as DNA: TGTGCCAGCAGCGTAGAAGGGCAGGGCCGAGGCTACACCTTC. This codes for CASSVEGQGRGYTF. Supplemented by reference TRBV9 and TRBJ1-2, the full variable domain reads DSGVTQTPKHLITATGQRVTLRCSPRSGDLSVYWYQQSLDQGLQFLIQYYNGEERAKGNILERFSAQQFPDLHSELNLSSLELGDSALYFCASSVEGQGRGYTFGSGTRLTVV.